One sample yielded the 28 T cell receptor beta chains listed below, sequenced in a study of blood T cell repertoires in COVID-19. The method was immunoSEQ multiplex PCR; TCRdb's version includes in-frame clones alone and lacks a portion of them. The sample holds some 120,000 clones, 60% to 80% seen once. Source material: peripheral blood. These receptors all come from a man aged 60 to 69 with acute or convalescent COVID-19.

This chain uses TRBV7-9 with TRBJ1-2; no clear D gene. Trimming pared 5 bases from V and 2 bases from J, leaving 9 bases between. Germline loops: CDR1 SEHNR, CDR2 FQNEAQ (reference sequence). This CDR3 has 13 residues. CDR3 sequence reads: CASSPAVNYGYTF. For the CDR3, the DNA is TGTGCCAGCAGCCCCGCAGTAAACTATGGCTACACCTTC.

The chain is built from TRBV23-1 and TRBJ2-7; D is perhaps TRBD1 (5 bases). TRBV23-1 is flagged as an ORF with uncertain function. Trimming pared 1 base from V and 0 bases from J, leaving 13 bases between. This CDR3 is 16 amino acids long. This chain's CDR3 is CASSQYGHRYSYEQYF. As DNA, the CDR3 is TGCGCCAGCAGTCAATACGGACACCGTTACTCCTACGAGCAGTACTTC.

In its sample, this clone was seen once. The chain employs TRBV7-8 and TRBJ2-1; D gene uncertain. Trimming cost V 4 bases and J 14 bases, with 21 bases left between them. The germline V gene encodes CDR1 SGHVS and CDR2 FQNEAQ. The CDR3 contains 14 residues. The CDR3 region is CASSSTGRSTWKFF. The CDR3 nucleotides read TGTGCCAGCAGCTCCACTGGGCGTAGTACTTGGAAGTTCTTC. Supplemented by reference TRBV7-8 and TRBJ2-1, the full variable domain reads GAGVSQSPRYKVAKRGQDVALRCDPISGHVSLFWYQQALGQGPEFLTYFQNEAQLDKSGLPSDRFFAERPEGSVSTLKIQRTQQEDSAVYLCASSSTGRSTWKFFGPGTRLTVL.

J is TRBJ2-2 and V is TRBV3-1 (or the pseudogene TRBV3-2), with D possibly being TRBD2 (6 bases). CDR1 is LGHDT, CDR2 YNNKEL, per germline (reference sequence). CDR3 length: 16 amino acids. V gave up 2 bases and J gave up 2 bases, with 12 bases separating them. The DNA of the CDR3 is TGTGCCAGCAGCCAACCCTACGGGACTAACACCGGGGAGCTGTTTTTT. Its translation: CASSQPYGTNTGELFF.

This clone was counted between two and nine times. The chain combines TRBV27 with TRBJ2-5; D uncertain. V lost 5 bases and J lost 1, with 8 bases in between. This CDR3 comprises 13 residues. Per germline, CDR1 MNHEY and CDR2 SMNVEV (reference sequence). Here the CDR3 DNA reads TGTGCCAGCAGTCGACGGAGCCAAGAGACCCAGTACTTC. Residues: CASSRRSQETQYF.

The chain has TRBV24-1 and TRBJ1-3, with D maybe TRBD1 (5 bases). CDR3 size: 13 residues. Trimming removed 9 bases at V and 4 bases at J, with 12 bases between. The V gene's germline CDR1 is KGHDR and CDR2 SFDVKD. The CDR3 DNA sequence: TGTGCCACCCAGCGGGACGGAGGAAACACCATATATTTT. Its protein is CATQRDGGNTIYF.

The V call is TRBV24-1, the J call TRBJ2-1, with 12 bases matching TRBD2. The CDR3 sequence is 16 residues long. Germline assignment: CDR1 KGHDR and CDR2 SFDVKD. V was clipped by 4 bases and J by 9 bases; unmatched bases: 9. CDR3 amino acids: CATSDRTSGALSEQFF. The CDR3 DNA reads TGTGCCACCAGTGACCGGACTAGCGGGGCACTTTCTGAGCAGTTCTTC.

The chain uses TRBV7-9 and TRBJ2-1, with TRBD2 as a possible D gene (5 bases). The CDR3 is made up of 14 amino acids. Trimming cost V 0 bases and J 6 bases, with 9 bases left between them. CDR1 SEHNR and CDR2 FQNEAQ come from the germline V gene (reference sequence). This CDR3 reads CASSLAKGGNEQFF. In nucleotides, the CDR3 is TGTGCCAGCAGCTTAGCAAAAGGAGGCAATGAGCAGTTCTTC.

The rearrangement joins TRBV5-1 to TRBJ2-5; 11 bases fit TRBD2. Germline trimming cut 8 bases from V and 3 bases from J; bases unmatched to any gene: 6. This CDR3 region has 14 residues. Germline V gene lookup returns CDR1 SGHRS and CDR2 YFSETQ. CDR3 coding DNA: TGCGCCAGTAAACCGGGACTAGCGGAAGAGACCCAGTACTTC. It is translated as CASKPGLAEETQYF.

This chain uses TRBV7-8 with TRBJ1-5; a weak D match, TRBD1 (5 bases). Germline V gives CDR1 SGHVS, CDR2 FQNEAQ. V was cut by 1 base and J by 4 bases, with 14 bases left in between. CDR3 size: 16 residues. The CDR3 sequence is CASSLESPTVNQPQHF. CDR3 sequence (DNA): TGTGCCAGCAGCTTAGAATCCCCGACAGTTAATCAGCCCCAGCATTTT.

This clone has a handful of counts. The chain is built from TRBV10-1 and TRBJ2-7, with 9 bases identical to TRBD2. Germline V gene data show CDR1 as WNHNN and CDR2 as SYGVQD (reference sequence). This CDR3 is 14 amino acids long. V shed 6 bases and J 7 bases; nucleotides not matched to a gene: 10. CDR3 coding DNA: TGCGCCAGCAGACACGGACTAGCGCCGTGGGAGCAGTACTTC. This translates into CASRHGLAPWEQYF.

This clone was recorded a few times. The chain couples TRBV9 to TRBJ1-1; 7 positions agree with TRBD1. The germline gives CDR1 SGDLS, CDR2 YYNGEE. V gave up 4 bases and J gave up 1 base; unmatched junction bases: 4. The CDR3 has 14 amino acids. CDR3 residues: CASSSRTGNTEAFF. CDR3 DNA: TGTGCCAGCAGCTCAAGGACAGGGAACACTGAAGCTTTCTTT.

In DNA, the CDR3 is TGTGCCAGCAGCTTGACAGGGGGTGCTAACACTGAAGCTTTCTTT. Translated: CASSLTGGANTEAFF. This chain uses TRBV11-2 with TRBJ1-1; 9 bases line up with TRBD1. Trimming at V came to 3 bases and at J to 2 bases, leaving 4 bases not matched to a gene. The CDR3 is 15 amino acids. CDR1 is SGHAT, CDR2 FQNNGV, per germline.

V usage is TRBV11-3 and J usage is TRBJ1-2, with a weak D call TRBD1 (5 bases). This CDR3 contains 16 residues. V lost 5 bases to trimming and J lost 3 bases, with 19 bases between them. Germline V gene lookup returns CDR1 SGHNT and CDR2 YENEEA. CDR3 in DNA: TGTGCCAGCAGCCCCCCCGGGGGATTCTTCGACTATGGCTACACCTTC. It specifies CASSPPGGFFDYGYTF.

This rearrangement joins TRBV18 to TRBJ2-7; 7 positions agree with TRBD2. CDR3 length equals 15 residues. CDR1 and CDR2 (germline): KGHSH, LQKENI. The V segment lost 3 bases and the J segment 9 bases; nucleotides outside the gene matches: 14. The CDR3 DNA follows: TGTGCCAGCTCACCTGGTGCCGGGGAGGGTTTCGGGCAGTACTTC. As protein: CASSPGAGEGFGQYF. Full variable domain (missing parts from reference TRBV18 and TRBJ2-7): NAGVMQNPRHLVRRRGQEARLRCSPMKGHSHVYWYRQLPEEGLKFMVYLQKENIIDESGMPKERFSAEFPKEGPSILRIQQVVRGDSAAYFCASSPGAGEGFGQYFGPGTRLTVT.

This chain's CDR3 is CASSPLADLAKNIQYF. CDR3 nucleotides: TGCGCCAGCAGCCCACTAGCGGATCTAGCCAAAAACATTCAGTACTTC. The chain uses TRBV5-1 and TRBJ2-4; 8 bases map to TRBD2. The CDR3 has 16 amino acids. Germline CDR1 SGHRS, CDR2 YFSETQ. V dropped 4 bases and J dropped 0; count of bases not matched to a gene: 6.

This clone has a single count. The rearrangement links TRBV10-3 to TRBJ1-5; D gene unclear. The germline CDR1 and CDR2 sequences are ENHRY and SYGVKD. This CDR3 has 15 residues. V was shortened by 0 bases and J by 3 bases, with 9 bases between the two germline ends. This chain's CDR3 is CAISESGGFNQPQHF. CDR3 in DNA: TGTGCCATCAGTGAGTCAGGCGGGTTCAATCAGCCCCAGCATTTT.

The V gene is TRBV19, the J gene TRBJ2-7; D is possibly TRBD1 (7 bases). This CDR3 is 15 amino acids long. Germline V gene lookup returns CDR1 LNHDA and CDR2 SQIVND (reference sequence). V dropped 7 bases and J dropped 6 bases, with 22 bases sitting between them. CDR3 region: CASTRRQGMGGEQYF. The CDR3 nucleotides are TGTGCCAGTACTCGAAGACAGGGCATGGGGGGCGAGCAGTACTTC. The full variable domain, with the rest looked up from reference TRBV19 and TRBJ2-7, is DGGITQSPKYLFRKEGQNVTLSCEQNLNHDAMYWYRQDPGQGLRLIYYSQIVNDFQKGDIAEGYSVSREKKESFPLTVTSAQKNPTAFYLCASTRRQGMGGEQYFGPGTRLTVT.

This clone was found a few times. This rearrangement joins TRBV7-9 to TRBJ1-2; D gene uncertain. Trimming stripped 1 base from V and 4 bases from J, with 10 bases between. Germline CDR1 and CDR2: SEHNR and FQNEAQ (reference sequence). This CDR3 contains 14 residues. The CDR3 reads CASSLGAGVYGYTF. The DNA of the CDR3 is TGTGCCAGCAGCTTAGGGGCCGGGGTCTATGGCTACACCTTC. The full variable domain, rest sourced from reference TRBV7-9 and TRBJ1-2, is DTGVSQNPRHKITKRGQNVTFRCDPISEHNRLYWYRQTLGQGPEFLTYFQNEAQLEKSRLLSDRFSAERPKGSFSTLEIQRTEQGDSAMYLCASSLGAGVYGYTFGSGTRLTVV.

The chain joins TRBV18 to TRBJ1-1; D not resolved. The V end lost 3 bases, the J end lost 1 base, and 3 bases lay between the germline ends. The CDR3 runs to 12 residues. CDR1 and CDR2 from the germline V gene are KGHSH and LQKENI. The CDR3 sequence: CASSPRNTEAFF. The CDR3 DNA follows: TGTGCCAGCTCACCCAGGAACACTGAAGCTTTCTTT.

The rearrangement joins TRBV18 to TRBJ2-7; 14 positions agree with TRBD2. V trimming: 3 bases; J trimming: 6 bases; junction bases outside the gene matches: 4. In germline, CDR1 is KGHSH, CDR2 LQKENI. The CDR3 sequence is 15 residues long. Here the CDR3 DNA reads TGTGCCAGCTCACCCGCGGGACTAGCGGGAGCCGAGCAGTACTTC. Translating gives CASSPAGLAGAEQYF.

The V gene is TRBV23-1, the J gene TRBJ2-3; 7 bases line up with TRBD1. TRBV23-1 has ORF status, its function being uncertain. The V gene end was trimmed by 1 base and the J gene end by 1 base; junction bases not matched to a gene: 20. The CDR3 extends over 21 amino acids. The CDR3 DNA reads TGCGCCAGCAGTCAATTTCCTACGACAGGGTTTACGGCCTTAGGCACAGATACGCAGTATTTT. Its protein is CASSQFPTTGFTALGTDTQYF.

The chain uses TRBV9 and TRBJ2-1; perhaps TRBD2 as D (6 bases). V lost 0 bases and J 5 bases, leaving 15 bases between the germline ends. CDR1 SGDLS and CDR2 YYNGEE come from the germline V gene. The CDR3 totals 16 residues. The CDR3 here is CASSVDGSGPNNEQFF. The CDR3 DNA follows: TGTGCCAGCAGCGTAGATGGTAGCGGTCCTAACAATGAGCAGTTCTTC.

The chain uses TRBV7-9 and TRBJ1-1, with 8 bases identical to TRBD1. V was pared by 5 bases and J by 3 bases, with 8 bases of the junction left unmatched. This CDR3 contains 15 residues. CDR1 is SEHNR and CDR2 is FQNEAQ in the germline V gene (reference sequence). Here the CDR3 reads CASSGRTGRDTEAFF. In DNA form, the CDR3 reads TGTGCCAGCAGCGGGAGGACAGGGAGGGACACTGAAGCTTTCTTT.

V is TRBV11-2 and J is TRBJ2-1, with TRBD2 matching 12 bases. This CDR3 is built from 19 residues. J gave up 5 bases and V 0 bases, and 11 bases lay outside the gene matches. Germline-derived CDR1 and CDR2 are SGHAT and FQNNGV. The CDR3 DNA follows: TGTGCCAGCAGCTTAGAAGGTAGGGCTAGCGGGAGGGCAAACAATGAGCAGTTCTTC. Translation gives CASSLEGRASGRANNEQFF.

V gene TRBV12-3 or TRBV12-4 combines with J gene TRBJ1-5; a weak D match, TRBD1 (5 bases). The CDR3 loop spans 13 amino acids. Trimming stripped 8 bases from V and 3 bases from J, with 11 bases between. CDR3 loop: CASQDSNNQPQHF. The CDR3 bases are TGTGCCAGCCAAGACAGCAACAATCAGCCCCAGCATTTT.

V is TRBV29-1 and J is TRBJ1-5; D is unresolved. CDR3 size: 12 residues. V was trimmed by 7 bases and J by 5 bases, leaving 12 bases between them. The germline V gene has CDR1 SQVTM and CDR2 ANQGSEA. CDR3 DNA: TGCAGCGCTGCCCTCCGGGATCAGCCCCAGCATTTT. This gives the protein CSAALRDQPQHF.

This chain links TRBV9 with TRBJ1-2, with D tentatively TRBD1 (6 bases). Germline V gene lookup returns CDR1 SGDLS and CDR2 YYNGEE. There are 13 residues in the CDR3. Trimming cost V 7 bases and J 1 base, with 11 bases left between them. CDR3: CASGQSVNYGYTF. DNA of the CDR3: TGTGCCAGCGGACAGAGCGTTAACTATGGCTACACCTTC.